This is a list of T cell receptor beta chains from one sample in a study of CD8 T cells in Susac syndrome. One entry per CDR3 protein, called by TCRdb with MiXCR from the immunoSEQ multiplex PCR reads. In the table there are 120,000 or so distinct CDR3 sequences, roughly 95% of which are singletons. Sequenced: CD4+ T cells from PBMCs. The origin of the receptors is a human donor with Susac syndrome. Both conserved end residues are part of each CDR3.

V	CDR3
TRBV29-1	CSVVLGGNEQYF
TRBV4-3	CASSQESSVASPYNEQFF
TRBV5-4	CASSFPNEKLFF
TRBV30	CAWSVQGHEQFF
TRBV9	CASSVVTGPYNEQFF
TRBV15	CATSRDRTRGRTGELFF
TRBV20-1	CSAVQGIRETQYF
TRBV30	CAWSPGRLASYLHYNEQFF
TRBV6-1	CASRPVASEGGELFF
TRBV30	CAWRTLPSRYTF
TRBV12-3/TRBV12-4	CASSPQTSVEETQYF
TRBV29-1	CSVRRGAYEQYF